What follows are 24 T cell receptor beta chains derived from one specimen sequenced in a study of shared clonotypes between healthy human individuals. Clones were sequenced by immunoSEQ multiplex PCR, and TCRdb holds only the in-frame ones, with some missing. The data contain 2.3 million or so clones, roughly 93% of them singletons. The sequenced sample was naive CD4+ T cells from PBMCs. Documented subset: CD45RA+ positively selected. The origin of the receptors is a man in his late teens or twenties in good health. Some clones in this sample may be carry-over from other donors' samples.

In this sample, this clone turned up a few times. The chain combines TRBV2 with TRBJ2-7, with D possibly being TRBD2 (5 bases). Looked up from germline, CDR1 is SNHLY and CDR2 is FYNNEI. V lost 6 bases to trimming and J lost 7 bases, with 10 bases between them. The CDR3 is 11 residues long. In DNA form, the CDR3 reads TGTGCCAGCAGCCTCTCGGGAGAGCAGTACTTC. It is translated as CASSLSGEQYF.

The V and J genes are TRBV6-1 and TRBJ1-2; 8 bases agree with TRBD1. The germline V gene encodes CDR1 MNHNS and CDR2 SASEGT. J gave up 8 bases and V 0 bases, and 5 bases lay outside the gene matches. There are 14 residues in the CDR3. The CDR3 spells CASSEAGQVRGYTF. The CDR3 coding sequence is TGTGCCAGCAGTGAAGCGGGACAGGTGAGGGGCTACACCTTC.

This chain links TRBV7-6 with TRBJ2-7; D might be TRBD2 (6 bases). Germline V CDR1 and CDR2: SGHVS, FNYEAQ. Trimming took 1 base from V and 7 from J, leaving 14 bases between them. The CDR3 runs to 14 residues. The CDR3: CASSLVAGSQEQYF. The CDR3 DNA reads TGTGCCAGCAGCTTAGTTGCCGGGAGCCAAGAGCAGTACTTC.

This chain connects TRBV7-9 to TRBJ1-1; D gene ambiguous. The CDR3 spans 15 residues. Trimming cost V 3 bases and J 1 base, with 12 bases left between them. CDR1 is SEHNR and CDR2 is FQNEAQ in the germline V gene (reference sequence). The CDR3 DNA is TGTGCCAGCAGCTTTATTGGACGGACGAACACTGAAGCTTTCTTT. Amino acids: CASSFIGRTNTEAFF.

CDR3 sequence: CSAHRGPGYTF. The CDR3 DNA is TGCAGTGCTCATAGGGGGCCCGGCTACACCTTC. The V call is TRBV20-1, the J call TRBJ1-2; TRBD1 matches 7 bases. The J segment lost 8 bases and the V segment lost 5 bases, leaving 5 bases of the junction unmatched. Germline lookup yields CDR1 DFQATT and CDR2 SNEGSKA (reference sequence). This CDR3 spans 11 amino acids.

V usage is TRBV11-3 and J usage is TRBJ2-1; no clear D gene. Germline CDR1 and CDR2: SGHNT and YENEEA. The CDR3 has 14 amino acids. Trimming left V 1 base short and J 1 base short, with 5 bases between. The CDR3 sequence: CASSLADSYNEQFF. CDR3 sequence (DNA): TGTGCCAGCAGCTTAGCGGATTCCTACAATGAGCAGTTCTTC.

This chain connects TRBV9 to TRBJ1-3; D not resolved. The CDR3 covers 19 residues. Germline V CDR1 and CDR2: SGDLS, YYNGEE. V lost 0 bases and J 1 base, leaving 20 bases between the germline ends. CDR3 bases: TGTGCCAGCAGCGTAGCTGCGAAGGGCTCCCTCCGTTCTGGAAACACCATATATTTT. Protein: CASSVAAKGSLRSGNTIYF. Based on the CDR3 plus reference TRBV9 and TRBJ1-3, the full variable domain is DSGVTQTPKHLITATGQRVTLRCSPRSGDLSVYWYQQSLDQGLQFLIQYYNGEERAKGNILERFSAQQFPDLHSELNLSSLELGDSALYFCASSVAAKGSLRSGNTIYFGEGSWLTVV.

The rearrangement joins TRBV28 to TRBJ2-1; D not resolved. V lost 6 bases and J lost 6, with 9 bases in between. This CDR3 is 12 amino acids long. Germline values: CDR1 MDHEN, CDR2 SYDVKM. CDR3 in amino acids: CASSQRSNEQFF. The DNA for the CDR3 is TGTGCCAGCAGCCAACGGTCCAATGAGCAGTTCTTC.

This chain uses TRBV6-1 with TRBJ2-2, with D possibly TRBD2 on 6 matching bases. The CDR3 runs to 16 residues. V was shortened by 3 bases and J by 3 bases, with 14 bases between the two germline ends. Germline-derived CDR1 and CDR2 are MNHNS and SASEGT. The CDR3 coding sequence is TGTGCCAGCAGTGACCAAGCGGGTATTCACACCGGGGAGCTGTTTTTT. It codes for CASSDQAGIHTGELFF.

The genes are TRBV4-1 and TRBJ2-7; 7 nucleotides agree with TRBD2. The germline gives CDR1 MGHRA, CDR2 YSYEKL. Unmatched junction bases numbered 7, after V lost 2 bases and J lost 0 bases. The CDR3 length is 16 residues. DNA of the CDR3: TGCGCCAGCAGCCAAAAATCTAGCGGAAGCTCCTACGAGCAGTACTTC. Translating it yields CASSQKSSGSSYEQYF.

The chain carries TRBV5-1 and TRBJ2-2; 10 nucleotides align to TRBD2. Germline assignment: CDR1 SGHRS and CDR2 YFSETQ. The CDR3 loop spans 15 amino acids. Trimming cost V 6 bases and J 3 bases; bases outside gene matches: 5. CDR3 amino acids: CASNRLAGDTGELFF. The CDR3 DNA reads TGCGCCAGCAACCGACTAGCGGGCGACACCGGGGAGCTGTTTTTT. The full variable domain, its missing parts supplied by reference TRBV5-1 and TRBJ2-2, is KAGVTQTPRYLIKTRGQQVTLSCSPISGHRSVSWYQQTPGQGLQFLFEYFSETQRNKGNFPGRFSGRQFSNSRSEMNVSTLELGDSALYLCASNRLAGDTGELFFGEGSRLTVL.

This CDR3 reads CATLKPGTGRTGYTF. The CDR3 bases are TGTGCCACCCTCAAACCCGGGACAGGGCGGACCGGCTACACCTTC. The gene calls are TRBV28 and TRBJ1-2; 9 positions match TRBD1. The CDR3 contains 15 residues. V shed 10 bases, J shed 8 bases, and the junction held 17 bases outside the gene matches. Germline V gene data show CDR1 as MDHEN and CDR2 as SYDVKM.

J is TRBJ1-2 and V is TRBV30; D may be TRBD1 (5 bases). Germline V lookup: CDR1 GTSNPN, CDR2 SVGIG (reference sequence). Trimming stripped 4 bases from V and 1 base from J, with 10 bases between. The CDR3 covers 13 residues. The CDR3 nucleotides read TGTGCCTGGAATAAGGGACTTAACTATGGCTACACCTTC. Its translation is CAWNKGLNYGYTF.

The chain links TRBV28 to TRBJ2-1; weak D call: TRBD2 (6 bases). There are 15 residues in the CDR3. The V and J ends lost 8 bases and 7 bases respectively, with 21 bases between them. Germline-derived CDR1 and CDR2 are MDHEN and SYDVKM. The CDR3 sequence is CASSEGGDLRNEQFF. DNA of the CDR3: TGTGCCAGCTCGGAGGGCGGGGATCTTCGGAATGAGCAGTTCTTC.

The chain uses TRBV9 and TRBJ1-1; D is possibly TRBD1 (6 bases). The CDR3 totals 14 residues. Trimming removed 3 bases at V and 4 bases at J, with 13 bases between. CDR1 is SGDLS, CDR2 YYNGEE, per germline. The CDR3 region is CASSAGTGTTEAFF. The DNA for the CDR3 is TGTGCCAGCAGCGCAGGCACAGGGACCACTGAAGCTTTCTTT.

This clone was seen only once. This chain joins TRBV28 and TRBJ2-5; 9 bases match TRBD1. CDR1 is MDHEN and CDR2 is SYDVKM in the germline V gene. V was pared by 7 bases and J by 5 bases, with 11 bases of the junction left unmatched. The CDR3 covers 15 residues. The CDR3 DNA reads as TGTGCCAGCACCCCCGGGACAGGGAAGGGGGAGACCCAGTACTTC. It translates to CASTPGTGKGETQYF.

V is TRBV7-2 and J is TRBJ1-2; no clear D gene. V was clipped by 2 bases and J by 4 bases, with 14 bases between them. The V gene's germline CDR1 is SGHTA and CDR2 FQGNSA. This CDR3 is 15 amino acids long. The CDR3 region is CASSLSPIKFYGYTF. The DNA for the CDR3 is TGTGCCAGCAGCTTATCGCCGATAAAGTTCTATGGCTACACCTTC.

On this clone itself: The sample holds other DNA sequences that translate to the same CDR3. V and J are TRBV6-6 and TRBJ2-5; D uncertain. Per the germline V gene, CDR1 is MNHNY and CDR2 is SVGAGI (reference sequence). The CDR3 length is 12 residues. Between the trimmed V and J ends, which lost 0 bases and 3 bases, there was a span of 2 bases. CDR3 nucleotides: TGTGCCAGCAGTTACTCTGAAGAGACCCAGTACTTC. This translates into CASSYSEETQYF.

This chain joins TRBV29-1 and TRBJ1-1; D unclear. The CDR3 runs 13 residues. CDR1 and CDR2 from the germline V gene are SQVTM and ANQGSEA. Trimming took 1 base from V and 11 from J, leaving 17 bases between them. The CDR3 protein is CSVEAAGIQRAFF. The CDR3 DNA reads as TGCAGCGTTGAAGCTGCGGGTATACAACGGGCTTTCTTT.

CDR3 in DNA: TGTGCCAGCAGCCTGCTCGGGACCCCAGATACGCAGTATTTT. Translating it yields CASSLLGTPDTQYF. The rearrangement uses TRBV4-2 and TRBJ2-3; D may match TRBD1 or TRBD2 (5 bases each). Germline V lookup: CDR1 LGHNA, CDR2 YNFKEQ. CDR3 length equals 14 residues. Trimming pared 4 bases from V and 4 bases from J, leaving 12 bases between.

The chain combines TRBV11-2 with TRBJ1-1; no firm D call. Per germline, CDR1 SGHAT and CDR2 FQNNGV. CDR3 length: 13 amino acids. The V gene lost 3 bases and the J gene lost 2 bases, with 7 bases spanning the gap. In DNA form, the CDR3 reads TGTGCCAGCAGCTTTCAAAGAAACACTGAAGCTTTCTTT. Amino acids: CASSFQRNTEAFF.

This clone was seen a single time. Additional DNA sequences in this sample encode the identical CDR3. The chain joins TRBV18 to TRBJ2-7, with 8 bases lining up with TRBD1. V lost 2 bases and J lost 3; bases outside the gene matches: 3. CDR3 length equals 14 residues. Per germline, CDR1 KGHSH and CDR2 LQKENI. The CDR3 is CASSPGTGDYEQYF. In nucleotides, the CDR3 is TGTGCCAGCTCACCAGGGACAGGAGACTACGAGCAGTACTTC.

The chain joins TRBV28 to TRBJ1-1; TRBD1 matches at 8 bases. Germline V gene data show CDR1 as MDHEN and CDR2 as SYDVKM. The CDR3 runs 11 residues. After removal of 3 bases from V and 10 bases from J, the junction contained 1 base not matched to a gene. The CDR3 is CASSFTGGAFF. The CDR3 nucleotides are TGTGCCAGCAGTTTCACAGGGGGAGCTTTCTTT. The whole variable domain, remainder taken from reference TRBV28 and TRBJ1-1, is DVKVTQSSRYLVKRTGEKVFLECVQDMDHENMFWYRQDPGLGLRLIYFSYDVKMKEKGDIPEGYSVSREKKERFSLILESASTNQTSMYLCASSFTGGAFFGQGTRLTVV.

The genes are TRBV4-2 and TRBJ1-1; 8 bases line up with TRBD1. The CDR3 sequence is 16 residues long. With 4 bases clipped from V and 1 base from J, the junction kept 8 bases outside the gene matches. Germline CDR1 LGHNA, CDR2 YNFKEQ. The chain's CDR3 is CASSPAPGQANTEAFF. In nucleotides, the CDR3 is TGTGCCAGCAGCCCCGCCCCGGGACAGGCGAACACTGAAGCTTTCTTT.